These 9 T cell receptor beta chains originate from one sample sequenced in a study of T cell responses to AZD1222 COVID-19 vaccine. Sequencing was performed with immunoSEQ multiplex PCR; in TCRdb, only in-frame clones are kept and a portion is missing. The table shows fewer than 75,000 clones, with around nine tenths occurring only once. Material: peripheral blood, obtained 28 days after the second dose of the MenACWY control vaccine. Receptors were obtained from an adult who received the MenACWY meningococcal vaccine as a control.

The CDR3 sequence is CASSLGPVQNEQFF. In nucleotides, the CDR3 is TGTGCCAGCAGTTTAGGTCCCGTCCAGAATGAGCAGTTCTTC. V and J are TRBV28 and TRBJ2-1; D is unclear. Trimming cost V 2 bases and J 7 bases, with 12 bases left between them. This CDR3 region has 14 residues. Per germline, CDR1 MDHEN and CDR2 SYDVKM.

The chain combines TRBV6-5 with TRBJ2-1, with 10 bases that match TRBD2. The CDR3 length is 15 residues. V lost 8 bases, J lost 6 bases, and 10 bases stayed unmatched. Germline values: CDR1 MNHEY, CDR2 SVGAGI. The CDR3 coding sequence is TGTGCCAGCGGATTAGCGGGAGGCGTTTTCAATGAGCAGTTCTTC. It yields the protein CASGLAGGVFNEQFF.

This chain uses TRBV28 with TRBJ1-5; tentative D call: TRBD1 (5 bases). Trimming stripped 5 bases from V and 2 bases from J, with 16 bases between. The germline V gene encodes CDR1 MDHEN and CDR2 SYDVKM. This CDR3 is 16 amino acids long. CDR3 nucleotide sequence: TGTGCCAGCAGTCCGCAGGGCGGTGGGGGCAATCAGCCCCAGCATTTT. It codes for CASSPQGGGGNQPQHF.

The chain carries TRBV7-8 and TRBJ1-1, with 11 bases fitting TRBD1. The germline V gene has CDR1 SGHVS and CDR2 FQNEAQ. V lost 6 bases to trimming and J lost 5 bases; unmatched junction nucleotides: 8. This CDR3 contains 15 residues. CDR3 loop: CASRDGQGAWTEAFF. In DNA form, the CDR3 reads TGTGCCAGCAGGGATGGACAGGGGGCCTGGACTGAAGCTTTCTTT.

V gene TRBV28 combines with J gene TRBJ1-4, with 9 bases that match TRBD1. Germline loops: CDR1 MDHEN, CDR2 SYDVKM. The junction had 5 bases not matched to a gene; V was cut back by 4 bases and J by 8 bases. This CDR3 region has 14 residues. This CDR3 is CASSYNRGREKLFF. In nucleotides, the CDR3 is TGTGCCAGCAGTTATAACAGGGGGCGCGAAAAACTGTTTTTT.

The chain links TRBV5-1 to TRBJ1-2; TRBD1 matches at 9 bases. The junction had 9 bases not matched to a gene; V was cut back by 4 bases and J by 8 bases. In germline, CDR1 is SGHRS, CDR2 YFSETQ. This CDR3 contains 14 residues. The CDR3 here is CASSRTGAEGGYTF. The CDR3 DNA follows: TGCGCCAGCAGCAGGACAGGGGCTGAGGGGGGCTACACCTTC. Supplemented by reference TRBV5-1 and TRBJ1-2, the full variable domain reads KAGVTQTPRYLIKTRGQQVTLSCSPISGHRSVSWYQQTPGQGLQFLFEYFSETQRNKGNFPGRFSGRQFSNSRSEMNVSTLELGDSALYLCASSRTGAEGGYTFGSGTRLTVV.

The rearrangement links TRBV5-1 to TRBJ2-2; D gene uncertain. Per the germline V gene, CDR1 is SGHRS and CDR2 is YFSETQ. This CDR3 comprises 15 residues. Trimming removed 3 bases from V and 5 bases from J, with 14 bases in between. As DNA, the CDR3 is TGCGCCAGCAGCTCAGGAGCGACGGTGACCGGGGAGCTGTTTTTT. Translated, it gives CASSSGATVTGELFF.

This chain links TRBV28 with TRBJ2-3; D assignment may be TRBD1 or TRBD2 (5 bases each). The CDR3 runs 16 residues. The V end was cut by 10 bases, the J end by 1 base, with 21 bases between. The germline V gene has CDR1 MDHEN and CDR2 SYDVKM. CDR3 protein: CATSIKGSRRTDTQYF. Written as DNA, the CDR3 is TGTGCCACTTCCATTAAGGGGAGTCGCCGCACAGATACGCAGTATTTT.

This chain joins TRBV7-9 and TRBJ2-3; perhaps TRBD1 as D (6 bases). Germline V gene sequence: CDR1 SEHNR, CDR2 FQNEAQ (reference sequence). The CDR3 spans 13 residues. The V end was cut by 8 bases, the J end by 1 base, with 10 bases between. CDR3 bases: TGTGCCAGCTCATACAGGGGCACAGATACGCAGTATTTT. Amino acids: CASSYRGTDTQYF.